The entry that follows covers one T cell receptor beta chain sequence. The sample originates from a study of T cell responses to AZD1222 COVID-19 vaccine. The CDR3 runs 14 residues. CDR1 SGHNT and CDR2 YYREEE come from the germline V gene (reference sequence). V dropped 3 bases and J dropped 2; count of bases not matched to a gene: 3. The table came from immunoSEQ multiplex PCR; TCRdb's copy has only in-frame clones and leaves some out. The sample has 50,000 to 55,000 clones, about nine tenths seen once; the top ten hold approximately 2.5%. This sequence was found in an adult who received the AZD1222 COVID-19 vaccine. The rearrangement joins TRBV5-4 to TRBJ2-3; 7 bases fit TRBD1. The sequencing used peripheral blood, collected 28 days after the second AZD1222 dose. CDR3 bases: TGTGCCAGCAGCTCACAGGGGTACACAGATACGCAGTATTTT. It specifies CASSSQGYTDTQYF.